The sequence of this T cell receptor beta chain was determined in a study of tumor-infiltrating lymphocytes in primary liver carcinoma. Study-wide findings and caveats: Overlap in tumor-adjacent and tumor-blood pairs fell below that of tumor region pairs.

A word on this clonotype: What it binds is not known.

cDNA specific to TCR beta was made from 500 ng of total RNA, with a constant-region primer employed for priming. Slightly modified ARM-PCR, run as three nested multiplex PCR rounds, produced the TCR beta libraries. In the first two PCR rounds, TRBV1-TRBV30 forward primers were paired with a C-beta reverse primer, and each round lasted roughly 10 cycles. TCRdb passed the multiplex PCR reads through MiXCR, listing each CDR3 protein once. The sample lists approximately 73,000 distinct CDR3 sequences; roughly three quarters were seen once. Scientists recovered RNA and DNA together from approximately 20-30 mg of unsorted bulk tissue. Patients were treatment-naive with chronic HBV infection. Samples were taken from five separate regions (per tumor). The V end was cut by 7 bases, the J end by 9 bases, with 22 bases between. Germline CDR1 reads MNHNY; CDR2 reads SVGAGI (reference sequence). The CDR3 spans 15 residues.

The TCR comes from a man aged 35-49 years with primary liver carcinoma and hepatitis B virus infection. The V gene is TRBV6-6, the J gene TRBJ2-4; D may match TRBD1 or TRBD2 (6 bases each). Sequences were obtained from liver tumor tissue from sampling region 4. As for subset: tumor region T4, right-lateral pole. CDR3 DNA sequence: TGTGCCAGCAAAAGGGGGGTTGAAGCCAAAGGCATTCAGTACTTC. It yields the protein CASKRGVEAKGIQYF.